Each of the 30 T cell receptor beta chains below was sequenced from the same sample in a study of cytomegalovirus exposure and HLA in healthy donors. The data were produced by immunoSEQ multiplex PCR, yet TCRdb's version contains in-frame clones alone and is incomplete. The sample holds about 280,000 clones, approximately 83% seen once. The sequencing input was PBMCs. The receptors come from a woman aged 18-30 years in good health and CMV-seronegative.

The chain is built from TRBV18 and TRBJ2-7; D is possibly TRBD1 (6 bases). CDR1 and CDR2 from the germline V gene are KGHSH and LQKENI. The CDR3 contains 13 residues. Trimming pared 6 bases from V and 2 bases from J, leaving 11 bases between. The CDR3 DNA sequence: TGTGCCAGCTCGCCGGGACAAACCTACGAGCAGTACTTC. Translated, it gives CASSPGQTYEQYF.

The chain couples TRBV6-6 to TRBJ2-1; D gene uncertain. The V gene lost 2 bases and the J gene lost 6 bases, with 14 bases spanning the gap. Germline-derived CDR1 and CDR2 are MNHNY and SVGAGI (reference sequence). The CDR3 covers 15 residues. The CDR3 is CASSYATLVTNEQFF. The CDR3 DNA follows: TGTGCCAGCAGTTACGCGACTCTAGTTACCAATGAGCAGTTCTTC.

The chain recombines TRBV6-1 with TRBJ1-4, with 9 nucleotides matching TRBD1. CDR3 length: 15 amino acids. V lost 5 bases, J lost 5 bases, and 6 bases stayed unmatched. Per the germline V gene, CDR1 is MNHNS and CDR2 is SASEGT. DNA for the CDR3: TGTGCCAGCAGTTCCCGGGACAGGGTAAATGAAAAACTGTTTTTT. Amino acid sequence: CASSSRDRVNEKLFF.

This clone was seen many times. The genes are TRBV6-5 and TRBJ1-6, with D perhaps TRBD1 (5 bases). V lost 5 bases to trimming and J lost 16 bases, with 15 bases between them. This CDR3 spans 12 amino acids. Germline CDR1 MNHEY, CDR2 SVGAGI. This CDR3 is CASSPAQGSLHF. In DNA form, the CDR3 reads TGTGCCAGCAGTCCAGCGCAGGGATCTCTCCACTTT.

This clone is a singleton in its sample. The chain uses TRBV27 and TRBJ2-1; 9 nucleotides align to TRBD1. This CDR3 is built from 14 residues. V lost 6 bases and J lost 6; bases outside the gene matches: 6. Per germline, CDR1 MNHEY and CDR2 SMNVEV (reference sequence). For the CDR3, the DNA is TGTGCCAGCAGGCACGACAGGGGGGGCAATGAGCAGTTCTTC. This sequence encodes CASRHDRGGNEQFF.

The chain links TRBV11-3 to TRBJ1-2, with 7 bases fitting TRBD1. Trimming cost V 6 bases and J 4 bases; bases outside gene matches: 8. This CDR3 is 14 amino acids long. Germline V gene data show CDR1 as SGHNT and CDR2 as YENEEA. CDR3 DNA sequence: TGTGCCAGCAGAAAAAGGGGACAGCCCTATGGCTACACCTTC. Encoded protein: CASRKRGQPYGYTF.

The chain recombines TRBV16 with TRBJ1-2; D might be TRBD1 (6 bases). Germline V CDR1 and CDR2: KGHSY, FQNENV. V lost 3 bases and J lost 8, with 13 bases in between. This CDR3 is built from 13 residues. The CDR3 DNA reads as TGTGCCAGCAGCCAGGGCGGGGGCTCGGGCTACACCTTC. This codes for CASSQGGGSGYTF.

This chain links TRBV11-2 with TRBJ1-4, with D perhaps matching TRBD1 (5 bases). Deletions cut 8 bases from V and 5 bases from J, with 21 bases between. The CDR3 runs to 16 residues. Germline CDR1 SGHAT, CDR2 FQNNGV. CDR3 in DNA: TGTGCCAGCTCCTTCACCATTACGGGGGAAAATGAAAAACTGTTTTTT. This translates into CASSFTITGENEKLFF. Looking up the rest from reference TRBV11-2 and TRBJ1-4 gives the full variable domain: EAGVAQSPRYKIIEKRQSVAFWCNPISGHATLYWYQQILGQGPKLLIQFQNNGVVDDSQLPKDRFSAERLKGVDSTLKIQPAKLEDSAVYLCASSFTITGENEKLFFGSGTQLSVL.

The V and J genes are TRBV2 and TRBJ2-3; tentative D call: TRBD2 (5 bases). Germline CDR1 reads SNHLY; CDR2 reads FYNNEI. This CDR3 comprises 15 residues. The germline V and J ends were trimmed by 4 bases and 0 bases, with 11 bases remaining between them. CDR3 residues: CASSVSGGSTDTQYF. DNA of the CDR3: TGTGCCAGCAGTGTGAGTGGCGGGAGCACAGATACGCAGTATTTT. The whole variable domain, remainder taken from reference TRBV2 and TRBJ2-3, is EPEVTQTPSHQVTQMGQEVILRCVPISNHLYFYWYRQILGQKVEFLVSFYNNEISEKSEIFDDQFSVERPDGSNFTLKIRSTKLEDSAMYFCASSVSGGSTDTQYFGPGTRLTVL.

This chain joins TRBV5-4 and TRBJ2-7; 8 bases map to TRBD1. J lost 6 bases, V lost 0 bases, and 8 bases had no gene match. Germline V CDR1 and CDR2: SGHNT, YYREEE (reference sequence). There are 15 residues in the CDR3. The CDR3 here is CASSLGGQVAAEQYF. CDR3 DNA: TGTGCCAGCAGCTTGGGGGGACAGGTCGCGGCCGAGCAGTACTTC.

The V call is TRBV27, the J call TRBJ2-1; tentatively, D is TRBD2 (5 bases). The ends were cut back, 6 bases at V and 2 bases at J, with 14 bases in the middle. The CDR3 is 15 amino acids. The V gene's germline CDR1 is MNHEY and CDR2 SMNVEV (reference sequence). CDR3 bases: TGTGCCAGCAGCCCCCGGGGAGCGACCTACAATGAGCAGTTCTTC. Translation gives CASSPRGATYNEQFF.

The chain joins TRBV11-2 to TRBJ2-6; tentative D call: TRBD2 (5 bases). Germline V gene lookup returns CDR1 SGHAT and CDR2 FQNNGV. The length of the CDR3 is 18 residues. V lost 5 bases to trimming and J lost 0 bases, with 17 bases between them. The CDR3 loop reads CASSPRGLLLSGANVLTF. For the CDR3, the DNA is TGTGCCAGCAGCCCACGAGGACTGCTGCTCTCTGGGGCCAACGTCCTGACTTTC.

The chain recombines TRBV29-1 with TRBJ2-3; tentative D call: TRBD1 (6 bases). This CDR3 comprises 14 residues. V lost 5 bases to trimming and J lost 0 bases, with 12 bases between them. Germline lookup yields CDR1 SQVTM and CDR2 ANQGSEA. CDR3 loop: CSVPGTSSTDTQYF. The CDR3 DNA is TGCAGCGTTCCCGGGACATCTAGCACAGATACGCAGTATTTT.

CDR3 sequence: CASKNSGGTYEQYF. The CDR3 DNA is TGTGCCAGCAAGAATAGCGGGGGGACCTACGAGCAGTACTTC. The rearrangement links TRBV6-6 to TRBJ2-7; TRBD2 agrees at 10 bases. The CDR3 is 14 residues long. Germline assignment: CDR1 MNHNY and CDR2 SVGAGI (reference sequence). V shed 7 bases, J shed 2 bases, and the junction held 5 bases outside the gene matches.

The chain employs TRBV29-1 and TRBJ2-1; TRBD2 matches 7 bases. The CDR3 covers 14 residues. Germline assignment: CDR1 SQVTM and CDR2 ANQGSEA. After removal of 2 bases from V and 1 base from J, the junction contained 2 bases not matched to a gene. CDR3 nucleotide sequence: TGCAGCGTTGAACTAGCGGTTTCCTACAATGAGCAGTTCTTC. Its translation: CSVELAVSYNEQFF.

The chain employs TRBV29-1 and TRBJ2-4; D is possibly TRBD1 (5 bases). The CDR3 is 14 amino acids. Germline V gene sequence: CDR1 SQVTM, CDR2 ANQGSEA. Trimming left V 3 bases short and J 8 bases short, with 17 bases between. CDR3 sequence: CSVEADSQAYIQYF. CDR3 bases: TGCAGCGTTGAGGCCGACAGTCAGGCGTACATTCAGTACTTC.

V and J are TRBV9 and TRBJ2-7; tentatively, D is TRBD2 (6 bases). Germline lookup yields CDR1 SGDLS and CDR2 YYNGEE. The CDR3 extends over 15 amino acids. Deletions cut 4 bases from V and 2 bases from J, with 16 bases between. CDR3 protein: CASSFNRDSTYEQYF. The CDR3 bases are TGTGCCAGCAGCTTTAACCGGGACTCCACCTACGAGCAGTACTTC. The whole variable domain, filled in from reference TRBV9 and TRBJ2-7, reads DSGVTQTPKHLITATGQRVTLRCSPRSGDLSVYWYQQSLDQGLQFLIQYYNGEERAKGNILERFSAQQFPDLHSELNLSSLELGDSALYFCASSFNRDSTYEQYFGPGTRLTVT.

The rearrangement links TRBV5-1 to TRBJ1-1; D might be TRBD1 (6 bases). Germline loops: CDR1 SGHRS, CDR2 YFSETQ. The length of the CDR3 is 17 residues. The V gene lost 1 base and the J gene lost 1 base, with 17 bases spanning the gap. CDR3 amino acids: CASSLRGGASRNTEAFF. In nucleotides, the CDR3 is TGCGCCAGCAGCTTGCGTGGGGGGGCTTCGAGGAACACTGAAGCTTTCTTT.

The CDR3 coding sequence is TGTGCCAGCAGCTTAAACGGTCCGGGAAACTATGGCTACACCTTC. Its protein is CASSLNGPGNYGYTF. The chain carries TRBV7-3 and TRBJ1-2; D is unclear. CDR1 and CDR2 (germline): SGHTA, FQGTGA. The germline V and J ends were trimmed by 1 base and 2 bases, with 11 bases remaining between them. The CDR3 contains 15 residues. Full variable domain (rest looked up from reference TRBV7-3 and TRBJ1-2): GAGVSQTPSNKVTEKGKYVELRCDPISGHTALYWYRQSLGQGPEFLIYFQGTGAADDSGLPNDRFFAVRPEGSVSTLKIQRTERGDSAVYLCASSLNGPGNYGYTFGSGTRLTVV.

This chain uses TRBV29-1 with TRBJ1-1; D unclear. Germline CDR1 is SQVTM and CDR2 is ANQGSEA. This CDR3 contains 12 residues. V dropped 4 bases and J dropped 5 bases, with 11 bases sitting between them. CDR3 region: CSVVAVGTEAFF. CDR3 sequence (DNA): TGCAGCGTTGTGGCGGTAGGAACTGAAGCTTTCTTT.

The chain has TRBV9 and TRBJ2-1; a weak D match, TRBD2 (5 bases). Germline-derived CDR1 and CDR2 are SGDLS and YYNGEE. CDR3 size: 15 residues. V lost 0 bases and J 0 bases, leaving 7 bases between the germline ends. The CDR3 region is CASSVALASYNEQFF. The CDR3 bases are TGTGCCAGCAGCGTAGCGCTAGCCTCCTACAATGAGCAGTTCTTC.

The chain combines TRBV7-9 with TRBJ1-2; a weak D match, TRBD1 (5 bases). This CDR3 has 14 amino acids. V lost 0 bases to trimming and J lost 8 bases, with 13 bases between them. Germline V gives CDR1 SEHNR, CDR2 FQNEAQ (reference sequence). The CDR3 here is CASSLAGGRVGYTF. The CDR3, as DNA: TGTGCCAGCAGCTTAGCGGGGGGTCGGGTCGGCTACACCTTC.

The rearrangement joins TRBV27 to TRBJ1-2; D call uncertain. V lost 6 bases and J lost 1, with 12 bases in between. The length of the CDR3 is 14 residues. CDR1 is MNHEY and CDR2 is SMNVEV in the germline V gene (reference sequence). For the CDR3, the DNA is TGTGCCAGCAGCAGTATTCCTTTTAACTATGGCTACACCTTC. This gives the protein CASSSIPFNYGYTF.

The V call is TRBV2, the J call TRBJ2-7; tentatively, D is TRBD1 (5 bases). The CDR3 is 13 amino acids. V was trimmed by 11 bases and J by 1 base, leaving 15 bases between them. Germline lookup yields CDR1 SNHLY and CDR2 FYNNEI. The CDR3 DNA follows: TGTGCCGCGCTAGAAGGGGATTCCTACGAGCAGTACTTC. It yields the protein CAALEGDSYEQYF.

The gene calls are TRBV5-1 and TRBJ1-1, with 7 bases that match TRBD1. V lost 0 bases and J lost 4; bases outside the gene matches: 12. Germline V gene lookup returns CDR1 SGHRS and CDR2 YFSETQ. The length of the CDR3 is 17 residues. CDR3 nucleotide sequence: TGCGCCAGCAGCTTGGATCTCACAGGGGTGTATGGCACTGAAGCTTTCTTT. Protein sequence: CASSLDLTGVYGTEAFF.

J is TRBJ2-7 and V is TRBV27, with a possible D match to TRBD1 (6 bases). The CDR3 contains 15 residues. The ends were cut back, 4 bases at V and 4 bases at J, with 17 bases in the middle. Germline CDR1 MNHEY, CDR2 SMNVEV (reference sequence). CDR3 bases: TGTGCCAGCAGTTCAATAAACAGGGTAGAGTACGAGCAGTACTTC. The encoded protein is CASSSINRVEYEQYF.

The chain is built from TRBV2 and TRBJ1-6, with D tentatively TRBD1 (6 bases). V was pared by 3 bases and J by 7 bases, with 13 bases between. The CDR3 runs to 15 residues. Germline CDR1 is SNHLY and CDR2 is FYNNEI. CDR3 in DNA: TGTGCCAGCAGTGATGCCGGACAGCTAAATTCACCCCTCCACTTT. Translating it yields CASSDAGQLNSPLHF.

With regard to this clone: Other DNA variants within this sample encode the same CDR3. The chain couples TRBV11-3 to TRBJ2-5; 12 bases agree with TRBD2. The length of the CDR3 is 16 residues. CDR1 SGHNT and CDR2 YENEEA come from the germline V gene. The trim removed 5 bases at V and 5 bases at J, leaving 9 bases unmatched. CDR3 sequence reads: CASSPGLAGMRETQYF. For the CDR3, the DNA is TGTGCCAGCAGCCCCGGACTAGCGGGGATGAGGGAGACCCAGTACTTC.

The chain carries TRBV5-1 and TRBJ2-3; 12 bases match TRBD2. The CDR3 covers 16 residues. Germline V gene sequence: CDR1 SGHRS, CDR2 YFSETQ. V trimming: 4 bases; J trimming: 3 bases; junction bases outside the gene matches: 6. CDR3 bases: TGCGCCAGCAGCCCCCGACTAGCGGGAGAAACAGATACGCAGTATTTT. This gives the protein CASSPRLAGETDTQYF.

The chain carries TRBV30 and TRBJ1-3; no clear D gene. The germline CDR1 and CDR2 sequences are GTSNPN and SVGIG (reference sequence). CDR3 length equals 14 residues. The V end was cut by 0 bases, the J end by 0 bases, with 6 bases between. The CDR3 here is CAWSVRGSGNTIYF. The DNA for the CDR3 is TGTGCCTGGAGTGTACGGGGCTCTGGAAACACCATATATTTT.